The clone carrying this TCR beta chain showed up just once. What it recognizes is unknown. cDNA libraries for TCR alpha and TCR beta, carrying sample barcodes and UMIs, came from 5'RACE with constant-segment primers. TCRdb ran MiXCR on the 5' RACE reads and lists one entry per CDR3 protein. The repertoire holds 550,000 to 700,000 distinct CDR3 sequences, with 17% as singletons. The sample originates from a study of T-cell memory formation after mild COVID-19. Study context: In these data, TCR clusters were largely donor specific.

Study-level results: Among contracting clones, CD4+ were mainly CM/EM and CD8+ enriched in EMRA. Clones contracting day 15 to 85 were balanced CD4/CD8; later expanders leaned CD4+.

The CDR3 has 13 amino acids. V lost 2 bases to trimming and J lost 8 bases, with 12 bases between them. Germline V lookup: CDR1 MGHRA, CDR2 YSYEKL. The clonotype originates from an adult woman who had mild COVID-19 (a few samples of this study predate the infection). Cell type and time point are not known. This chain uses TRBV4-1 with TRBJ1-2; D remains unclear. What was sequenced was PBMCs or a T cell subset sorted from them (not recorded which). In DNA form, the CDR3 reads TGCGCCAGCAGCCAATCAGAATTTTTAGGCTACACCTTC. Translated: CASSQSEFLGYTF.